One sample yielded the 21 T cell receptor beta chains listed below, sequenced in a study of blood T cell repertoires in COVID-19. The protocol was immunoSEQ multiplex PCR, while the TCRdb copy is restricted to in-frame clones and leaves out a portion. The repertoire holds 150,000 to 200,000 clones, roughly 82% seen once, with around 7% in the top ten. The specimen was peripheral blood. The receptors shown here come from a woman in her thirties or forties with COVID-19, enrolled during active disease.

The chain employs TRBV7-2 and TRBJ1-3; D is ambiguous. The CDR3 sequence is 16 residues long. V was trimmed by 1 base and J by 0 bases, leaving 10 bases between them. Germline V gene lookup returns CDR1 SGHTA and CDR2 FQGNSA. The CDR3 here is CASSLGVASSGNTIYF. The CDR3 DNA reads as TGTGCCAGCAGCTTAGGTGTCGCTAGCTCTGGAAACACCATATATTTT.

The chain couples TRBV10-2 to TRBJ1-1; D unresolved. The CDR3 is 13 amino acids. The V end lost 0 bases, the J end lost 10 bases, and 12 bases lay between the germline ends. Germline-derived CDR1 and CDR2 are WSHSY and SAAADI. The CDR3 here is CASSESDWARAFF. The CDR3 DNA reads as TGCGCCAGCAGTGAGTCGGATTGGGCAAGAGCTTTCTTT.

The chain carries TRBV19 and TRBJ1-4, with D unclear. V dropped 5 bases and J dropped 3 bases, with 16 bases sitting between them. The CDR3 is made up of 16 amino acids. CDR1 and CDR2 from the germline V gene are LNHDA and SQIVND (reference sequence). CDR3 in amino acids: CASSLTEILANEKLFF. The CDR3 DNA sequence: TGTGCCAGTAGTCTCACGGAGATCTTGGCTAATGAAAAACTGTTTTTT.

V and J are TRBV27 and TRBJ2-1; a weak D match, TRBD2 (6 bases). Per germline, CDR1 MNHEY and CDR2 SMNVEV (reference sequence). The CDR3 is made up of 14 amino acids. Trimming pared 5 bases from V and 5 bases from J, leaving 13 bases between. CDR3 DNA sequence: TGTGCCAGCAGTAAGAAAACTAGCAACAATGAGCAGTTCTTC. Its protein is CASSKKTSNNEQFF.

The chain is built from TRBV5-1 and TRBJ1-5; no firm D call. The CDR3 is 14 amino acids. Germline loops: CDR1 SGHRS, CDR2 YFSETQ. V lost 0 bases, J lost 3 bases, and 7 bases lay in between. CDR3 loop: CASSLGEFNQPQHF. CDR3 sequence (DNA): TGCGCCAGCAGCTTGGGAGAATTCAATCAGCCCCAGCATTTT.

This chain joins TRBV29-1 and TRBJ2-2, with D maybe TRBD1 (6 bases). Germline-derived CDR1 and CDR2 are SQVTM and ANQGSEA. The CDR3 loop spans 13 amino acids. V was shortened by 4 bases and J by 3 bases, with 9 bases between the two germline ends. CDR3 amino acids: CSVVGQYTGELFF. The CDR3 coding sequence is TGCAGCGTTGTAGGACAGTACACCGGGGAGCTGTTTTTT.

The chain uses TRBV6-6 and TRBJ1-5, with D perhaps TRBD1 (5 bases). Trimming stripped 2 bases from V and 3 bases from J, with 11 bases between. Germline values: CDR1 MNHNY, CDR2 SVGAGI (reference sequence). The CDR3 has 15 residues. CDR3 region: CASSYRDSDNQPQHF. The CDR3 DNA sequence: TGTGCCAGCAGTTACCGTGACAGCGACAATCAGCCCCAGCATTTT.

Only one count was recorded for this clone. This rearrangement joins TRBV4-1 to TRBJ1-1, with 7 bases fitting TRBD1. The V and J ends lost 3 bases and 0 bases, in that order; junction bases with no gene match: 7. Germline-derived CDR1 and CDR2 are MGHRA and YSYEKL. This CDR3 has 16 residues. The CDR3 DNA follows: TGCGCCAGCAGCCATCCCGCGACAGGGATGAACACTGAAGCTTTCTTT. Translating it yields CASSHPATGMNTEAFF.

V is TRBV21-1 and J is TRBJ1-2. TRBV21-1 is listed as a pseudogene. This CDR3 region has 15 residues. The DNA for the CDR3 is TGTGCCAGCAGCAAAGATTGCCTGACTAGCTATGGCTACACCTTC. This translates into CASSKDCLTSYGYTF.

The rearrangement links TRBV19 to TRBJ1-1; D is possibly TRBD1 (5 bases). This CDR3 has 12 amino acids. CDR1 is LNHDA and CDR2 is SQIVND in the germline V gene (reference sequence). The V and J ends lost 3 bases and 9 bases respectively, with 11 bases between them. In nucleotides, the CDR3 is TGTGCCAGTAGTATTGGACAAGATCAAGCTTTCTTT. Translating it yields CASSIGQDQAFF.

This chain uses TRBV2 with TRBJ2-1, with D possibly being TRBD2 (6 bases). Germline V gene lookup returns CDR1 SNHLY and CDR2 FYNNEI. This CDR3 has 18 amino acids. Trimming pared 6 bases from V and 0 bases from J, leaving 21 bases between. Written as DNA, the CDR3 is TGTGCCAGCAGCTCAAGCCGGGACTCCTACCTCTCCTACAATGAGCAGTTCTTC. This gives the protein CASSSSRDSYLSYNEQFF.

This clone appeared a single time. CDR3 in amino acids: CASKSTGDPANYGYTF. For the CDR3, the DNA is TGTGCCAGCAAAAGCACAGGGGACCCAGCTAACTATGGCTACACCTTC. The chain joins TRBV28 to TRBJ1-2; TRBD1 matches 7 bases. The CDR3 is 16 amino acids. V shed 7 bases, J shed 0 bases, and the junction held 11 bases outside the gene matches. Germline loops: CDR1 MDHEN, CDR2 SYDVKM.

This rearrangement joins TRBV18 to TRBJ2-2; D may be TRBD1 (6 bases). The CDR3 covers 15 residues. Germline CDR1 and CDR2: KGHSH and LQKENI. Trimming removed 6 bases from V and 1 base from J, with 12 bases in between. The CDR3 DNA follows: TGTGCCAGCTCGCCGGGACAAGTGAACACCGGGGAGCTGTTTTTT. Translating gives CASSPGQVNTGELFF. Full variable domain (missing parts from reference TRBV18 and TRBJ2-2): NAGVMQNPRHLVRRRGQEARLRCSPMKGHSHVYWYRQLPEEGLKFMVYLQKENIIDESGMPKERFSAEFPKEGPSILRIQQVVRGDSAAYFCASSPGQVNTGELFFGEGSRLTVL.

The rearrangement joins TRBV29-1 to TRBJ1-2, with no clear D. Germline CDR1 SQVTM, CDR2 ANQGSEA. Trimming cost V 6 bases and J 8 bases, with 13 bases left between them. The length of the CDR3 is 11 residues. CDR3 nucleotides: TGCAGCGTCCTTAGTACTCGAGGCTACACCTTC. Its protein is CSVLSTRGYTF.

This clone has only a few counts. The gene calls are TRBV24-1 and TRBJ2-7; D ambiguous. The ends were cut back, 5 bases at V and 3 bases at J, with 4 bases in the middle. The CDR3 has 11 residues. Per the germline V gene, CDR1 is KGHDR and CDR2 is SFDVKD. Here the CDR3 reads CATSAGYEQYF. DNA for the CDR3: TGTGCCACCAGTGCAGGCTACGAGCAGTACTTC.

The chain combines TRBV6-5 with TRBJ2-7; weak D call: TRBD2 (6 bases). The germline CDR1 and CDR2 sequences are MNHEY and SVGAGI. The ends were cut back, 10 bases at V and 4 bases at J, with 14 bases in the middle. CDR3 size: 12 residues. CDR3 loop: CATRGRVYEQYF. DNA of the CDR3: TGTGCCACGCGGGGCAGGGTTTACGAGCAGTACTTC.

The V and J genes are TRBV10-2 and TRBJ2-7; 9 bases fit TRBD2. Germline trimming cut 4 bases from V and 5 bases from J; bases unmatched to any gene: 6. Germline CDR1 reads WSHSY; CDR2 reads SAAADI. This CDR3 has 14 amino acids. This CDR3 is CASSGLAAVDEQYV. The CDR3 coding sequence is TGCGCCAGCAGTGGACTAGCGGCGGTCGACGAGCAGTACGTC.

The rearrangement uses TRBV28 and TRBJ2-3; 7 bases line up with TRBD2. V shed 5 bases and J 5 bases; nucleotides not matched to a gene: 10. CDR1 and CDR2 from the germline V gene are MDHEN and SYDVKM. The CDR3 has 15 amino acids. CDR3 loop: CASSTGRRSGDTQYF. The CDR3 DNA reads TGTGCCAGCAGTACCGGGAGGAGAAGTGGAGATACGCAGTATTTT.

This chain joins TRBV28 and TRBJ2-5; 9 bases are a match to TRBD1. CDR3 length: 15 amino acids. In germline, CDR1 is MDHEN, CDR2 SYDVKM. J gave up 7 bases and V 6 bases, and 12 bases lay outside the gene matches. As DNA, the CDR3 is TGTGCCAGCAGCTTACTACAGGGGGCAGCAGGGACCCAGTACTTC. It is translated as CASSLLQGAAGTQYF.

The chain couples TRBV13 to TRBJ2-2; no definite D call. Trimming cost V 6 bases and J 5 bases, with 16 bases left between them. The CDR3 consists of 15 residues. Looked up from germline, CDR1 is PRHDT and CDR2 is FYEKMQ (reference sequence). The CDR3 loop is CASRSTIRRTGELFF. DNA of the CDR3: TGTGCCAGCAGATCTACGATTAGAAGAACCGGGGAGCTGTTTTTT. The full variable domain, rest sourced from reference TRBV13 and TRBJ2-2, is AAGVIQSPRHLIKEKRETATLKCYPIPRHDTVYWYQQGPGQDPQFLISFYEKMQSDKGSIPDRFSAQQFSDYHSELNMSSLELGDSALYFCASRSTIRRTGELFFGEGSRLTVL.

This chain uses TRBV2 with TRBJ1-5, with 7 bases matching TRBD1. The junction had 7 bases not matched to a gene; V was cut back by 6 bases and J by 2 bases. This CDR3 is built from 15 residues. Germline V CDR1 and CDR2: SNHLY, FYNNEI. CDR3 sequence (DNA): TGTGCCAGCAGCAGACAGGGATTAGGCAATCAGCCCCAGCATTTT. As protein: CASSRQGLGNQPQHF.